This is a list of T cell receptor beta chains from one sample in a study of CD8 T cells in ankylosing spondylitis. In TCRdb, the 5' RACE reads were re-called with MiXCR into one record per CDR3 protein. This sample has 130,000 or so distinct CDR3 sequences, with over 6.5% found just once. The specimen sequenced was blood, either unsorted or a sorted T cell fraction (not recorded which). The source of these receptors is a male donor with ankylosing spondylitis or in good health (not recorded which). Both conserved end residues are part of each CDR3. The order of the fields is J gene, D gene, V gene, clone size, CDR3 DNA, CDR3 protein. A D gene is named only where the DNA matches it firmly. A row's size may be missing; if present it is once, few, many or a size class.

>TRBJ2-1|TRBD2|TRBV20-1|many
TGCAGTGCTGAAAAAGGGACTAGCGGGGGAAATGAGCAGTTCTTC
CSAEKGTSGGNEQFF
>TRBJ1-6|-|TRBV7-2|few
TGTGCCAGCAGACTAGGGTTGGAGTATAATTCACCCCTCCACTTT
CASRLGLEYNSPLHF
>TRBJ2-7|TRBD1|TRBV18|many
TGTGCCAGCTCACCAGATACCGGGACAGGGACTTCCTACGAGCAGTACTTC
CASSPDTGTGTSYEQYF
>TRBJ1-6|-|TRBV5-1|many
TGCGCCAGCAGCTTGGGACAGGATAATTCACCCCTCCACTTT
CASSLGQDNSPLHF
>TRBJ1-2|-|TRBV20-1|medium-sized
TGCAGTGCTAGAGACGGCTATGGCTACACCTTC
CSARDGYGYTF
>TRBJ2-2|-|TRBV12-3/TRBV12-4|many
TGTGCCAGCAACGACGCGCCGATCACCGGGGAGCTGTTTTTT
CASNDAPITGELFF
>TRBJ2-7|-|TRBV6-6|many
TGTGCCAGCAGTCAAGGGATCGCGGGGGAGCAGTACTTC
CASSQGIAGEQYF
>TRBJ2-1|TRBD1|TRBV20-1|many
TGCAGTGCTTTGACAGGGGGCTCCTACAATGAGCAGTTCTTC
CSALTGGSYNEQFF
>TRBJ2-2|-|TRBV24-1|many
TGTGCCACCAGTGGTGACGGGGCGAGCGGGGAGCTGTTTTTT
CATSGDGASGELFF
>TRBJ2-5|-|TRBV20-1|many
TGCAGTGCTCGGGGGCTCGAGACCCAGTACTTC
CSARGLETQYF
>TRBJ2-2|-|TRBV12-3/TRBV12-4|many
TGTGCCAGCAGTCTACATGAGAGCTACGGGGAGCTGTTTTTT
CASSLHESYGELFF
>TRBJ2-5|TRBD1|TRBV5-1|-
TGCGCCAGCAGCTTGGCTACAGGGGGCGATCGCCAAGAGACCCAGTACTTC
CASSLATGGDRQETQYF
>TRBJ2-2|TRBD2|TRBV20-1|many
TGCAGTGCTAGAGATCTCACTAGCGGGAGGGACACCGGGGAGCTGTTTTTT
CSARDLTSGRDTGELFF
>TRBJ2-3|-|TRBV5-1|many
TGCGCCAGCAGCTTGGCGTGGACAGATACGCAGTATTTT
CASSLAWTDTQYF
>TRBJ1-1|TRBD1|TRBV3-1|many
TGTGCCAGCAGCGCTTACACCGGGACAGTGAACACTGAAGCTTTCTTT
CASSAYTGTVNTEAFF
>TRBJ2-2|-|TRBV29-1|-
TGCAGCGTTTCCGGGACCCAAGCCCCCGGGGAGCTGTTTTTT
CSVSGTQAPGELFF
>TRBJ2-1|-|TRBV7-2|many
TGTGCCAGCAGCCCCACGTGGACAGCCTACAATGAGCAGTTCTTC
CASSPTWTAYNEQFF
>TRBJ2-3|-|TRBV11-1|many
TGTGCCAGCAGCCCTCGACTAGTCGGAGATACGCAGTATTTT
CASSPRLVGDTQYF
>TRBJ2-3|TRBD2|TRBV7-8|-
TGTGCCAGCAGCTTAATTAGGCCAGAGGCTAGCGGGACAGATACGCAGTATTTT
CASSLIRPEASGTDTQYF
>TRBJ2-7|TRBD2|TRBV7-9|-
TGTGCCAGCAACAAAGCGGGAGGGCCTTACGAGCAGTACTTC
CASNKAGGPYEQYF
>TRBJ2-3|-|TRBV3-1|many
TGTGCCAGCAGCCAAGTCTTCTCTACAGATACGCAGTATTTT
CASSQVFSTDTQYF
>TRBJ2-4|-|TRBV20-1|many
TGCAGTGCCCCACAGGGTCTAGCCAAAAACATTCAGTACTTC
CSAPQGLAKNIQYF
>TRBJ2-5|-|TRBV11-2|-
TGTGCCAGCAGCTTAGAGGTCTCAGATGGCCAGTACTTC
CASSLEVSDGQYF
>TRBJ2-3|-|TRBV15|many
TGTGCCACCAGCGGACCTTCGCGGGGCACAGATACGCAGTATTTT
CATSGPSRGTDTQYF
>TRBJ1-2|-|TRBV5-1|many
TGCGCCAGCAGCATCGGGACACCTAACTATGGCTACACCTTC
CASSIGTPNYGYTF
>TRBJ2-1|TRBD2|TRBV14|-
TGTGCCAGCAGCCCCCTAGCGGGAGAGGTCGATGAGCAGTTCTTC
CASSPLAGEVDEQFF
>TRBJ1-5|-|TRBV20-1|-
TGCAGTGCTAGCACACAGGGAGGTAATCAGCCCCAGCATTTT
CSASTQGGNQPQHF
>TRBJ2-3|TRBD2|TRBV7-2|many
TGTGCCAGCAGTCTAGCGGTTACGCAGTATTTT
CASSLAVTQYF
>TRBJ2-1|-|TRBV19|many
TGTGCCAGTAGTATAGCCCTGCCAGGGACCTACAATGAGCAGTTCTTC
CASSIALPGTYNEQFF
>TRBJ2-3|-|TRBV7-2|many
TGTGCCAGCAGCTCGAACTCGGATACGCAGTATTTT
CASSSNSDTQYF
>TRBJ2-1|-|TRBV7-2|many
TGTGCCAGCAGCTCAATTGACCCGGGCGAGCAGTTCTTC
CASSSIDPGEQFF
>TRBJ1-2|-|TRBV20-1|many
TGCAGTGCTACCTCGATGGAGTCTAACTATGGCTACACCTTC
CSATSMESNYGYTF
>TRBJ1-1|-|TRBV4-1|many
TGCGCCAGCAGCCAAGATTTCTCGTGGGGTACTGAAGCTTTCTTT
CASSQDFSWGTEAFF
>TRBJ2-4|-|TRBV5-1|many
TGCGCCAGCAGCTTGGAGACTGGACAAAACATTCAGTACTTC
CASSLETGQNIQYF
>TRBJ2-1|TRBD2|TRBV19|many
TGTGCCAGTATCGGGACTAGCGGGGTCTCCTCCTACAATGAGCAGTTCTTC
CASIGTSGVSSYNEQFF
>TRBJ1-2|TRBD1|TRBV7-3|many
TGTGCCAGCAGCTCGGGACAGGGTGAGGAGTCGGGCTACACCTTC
CASSSGQGEESGYTF
>TRBJ2-5|-|TRBV5-1|many
TGCGCCAGCAGCCAGGGCAGGGGCGAAGAGACCCAGTACTTC
CASSQGRGEETQYF
>TRBJ2-3|TRBD2|TRBV7-3|many
TGTGCCAGCAGCTTACGGGGGGGGCCTGCAGATACGCAGTATTTT
CASSLRGGPADTQYF
>TRBJ1-5|-|TRBV4-1|many
TGCGCCAGCAGCCAAGAATCGGGAGGGGCCCGGAATCAGCCCCAGCATTTT
CASSQESGGARNQPQHF
>TRBJ2-5|-|TRBV30|many
TGTGCCTGGAGTGTAGGGGAGCAAGAGACCCAGTACTTC
CAWSVGEQETQYF
>TRBJ1-1|-|TRBV6-1|many
TGTGCCAGCAGAGGCAGGGAGAACACTGAAGCTTTCTTT
CASRGRENTEAFF
>TRBJ2-7|-|TRBV5-1|many
TGCGCCAGCAGCCCCGACGGGGCCGACTCCTACGAGCAGTACTTC
CASSPDGADSYEQYF
>TRBJ1-5|-|TRBV5-6|few
TGTGCCAGCAGCCTTAAGACACGTTCGCGTAGCAATCAGCCCCAGCATTTT
CASSLKTRSRSNQPQHF
>TRBJ2-3|TRBD1|TRBV5-6|many
TGTGCCAGCAGCCGGGACAGGGACAACCCAGATACGCAGTATTTT
CASSRDRDNPDTQYF
>TRBJ2-1|TRBD2|TRBV7-2|many
TGTGCCAGCAGCTTATGGACTAGCGAGTCCAATGAGCAGTTCTTC
CASSLWTSESNEQFF
>TRBJ2-7|TRBD2|TRBV20-1|many
TGCAGTGCTGGGAGGACTAGCGGGGCTCCCTACGAGCAGTACTTC
CSAGRTSGAPYEQYF
>TRBJ2-2|-|TRBV5-8|many
TGTGCCAGCAGCTCCCCCCTTTTCTGGGGTTGGACCGGGGAGCTGTTTTTT
CASSSPLFWGWTGELFF
>TRBJ1-6|-|TRBV5-6|many
TGTGCCAGCAGCGCGGCCTACTATAATTCACCCCTCCACTTT
CASSAAYYNSPLHF
>TRBJ2-2|TRBD2|TRBV5-1|many
TGCGCCAGCAGCATCCCGGGACTAGCGATGGCCGGGGAGCTGTTTTTT
CASSIPGLAMAGELFF
>TRBJ1-5|-|TRBV7-8|many
TGTGCCAGCAGCCCCTCCGGTCGTATGGGCAATCAGCCCCAGCATTTT
CASSPSGRMGNQPQHF
>TRBJ2-1|-|TRBV19|many
TGTGCCGTCCTGGGAAAGGGTGCCTACAATGAGCAGTTCTTC
CAVLGKGAYNEQFF
>TRBJ2-1|TRBD2|TRBV5-1|many
TGCGCCAGCAGCTATCGACTAGCGGCCAACAATGAGCAGTTCTTC
CASSYRLAANNEQFF